This T cell receptor beta chain is drawn from a study of blood T cell repertoires in COVID-19. For the study at large: PBMCs, B-cell-depleted T cells, or T cells provided the cDNA or gDNA that made up the material.

Trimming shortened V by 5 bases and J by 6 bases, and 16 bases separated the two germline ends. The CDR3 loop spans 14 amino acids. The germline CDR1 and CDR2 sequences are SGHAT and FQNNGV. Only in-frame clones appear in the TCRdb table, and some are missing; sequencing was by immunoSEQ multiplex PCR. The repertoire consists of fewer than 400,000 clones, with 85% occurring once and the leading ten covering roughly 3.7%. The TCR was taken from a woman younger than 30 with acute or convalescent COVID-19. The source material was peripheral blood. This rearrangement joins TRBV11-2 to TRBJ1-1; TRBD1 might be the D (6 bases). CDR3 amino acids: CASSGVDRPPEAFF. CDR3 coding DNA: TGTGCCAGCAGCGGAGTAGACAGGCCCCCTGAAGCTTTCTTT.